The source of this T cell receptor beta chain is a study of early T cells in non-severe SARS-CoV-2 infection. Turning to the study itself: Unsorted whole blood bulk RNA was sequenced, with unpaired chains. Broader study findings: VDJdb-based annotation leaned toward anti-spike CD8 responses and missed private and CD4 specificities.

On this clonotype itself: Its target is not known.

Individual cDNA molecules were tagged with unique molecular identifiers. TCRdb used MiXCR to reprocess the 5' RACE reads, holding one entry per CDR3 protein. The sample has 85,000 to 100,000 distinct CDR3 sequences, about 11% seen once. Germline CDR1 reads SGHRS; CDR2 reads YFSETQ. This CDR3 region has 16 residues. The V end was cut by 4 bases, the J end by 5 bases, with 18 bases between. The gene calls are TRBV5-1 and TRBJ1-4; D may be TRBD1 (6 bases). The origin of this receptor is an adult who was a healthcare worker with PCR-confirmed SARS-CoV-2 infection or an uninfected control (not recorded which). This sample comprised whole blood, obtained at baseline. The CDR3 loop reads CASSPVAGAGNEKLFF. CDR3 nucleotides: TGCGCCAGCAGCCCGGTCGCAGGGGCGGGAAATGAAAAACTGTTTTTT.